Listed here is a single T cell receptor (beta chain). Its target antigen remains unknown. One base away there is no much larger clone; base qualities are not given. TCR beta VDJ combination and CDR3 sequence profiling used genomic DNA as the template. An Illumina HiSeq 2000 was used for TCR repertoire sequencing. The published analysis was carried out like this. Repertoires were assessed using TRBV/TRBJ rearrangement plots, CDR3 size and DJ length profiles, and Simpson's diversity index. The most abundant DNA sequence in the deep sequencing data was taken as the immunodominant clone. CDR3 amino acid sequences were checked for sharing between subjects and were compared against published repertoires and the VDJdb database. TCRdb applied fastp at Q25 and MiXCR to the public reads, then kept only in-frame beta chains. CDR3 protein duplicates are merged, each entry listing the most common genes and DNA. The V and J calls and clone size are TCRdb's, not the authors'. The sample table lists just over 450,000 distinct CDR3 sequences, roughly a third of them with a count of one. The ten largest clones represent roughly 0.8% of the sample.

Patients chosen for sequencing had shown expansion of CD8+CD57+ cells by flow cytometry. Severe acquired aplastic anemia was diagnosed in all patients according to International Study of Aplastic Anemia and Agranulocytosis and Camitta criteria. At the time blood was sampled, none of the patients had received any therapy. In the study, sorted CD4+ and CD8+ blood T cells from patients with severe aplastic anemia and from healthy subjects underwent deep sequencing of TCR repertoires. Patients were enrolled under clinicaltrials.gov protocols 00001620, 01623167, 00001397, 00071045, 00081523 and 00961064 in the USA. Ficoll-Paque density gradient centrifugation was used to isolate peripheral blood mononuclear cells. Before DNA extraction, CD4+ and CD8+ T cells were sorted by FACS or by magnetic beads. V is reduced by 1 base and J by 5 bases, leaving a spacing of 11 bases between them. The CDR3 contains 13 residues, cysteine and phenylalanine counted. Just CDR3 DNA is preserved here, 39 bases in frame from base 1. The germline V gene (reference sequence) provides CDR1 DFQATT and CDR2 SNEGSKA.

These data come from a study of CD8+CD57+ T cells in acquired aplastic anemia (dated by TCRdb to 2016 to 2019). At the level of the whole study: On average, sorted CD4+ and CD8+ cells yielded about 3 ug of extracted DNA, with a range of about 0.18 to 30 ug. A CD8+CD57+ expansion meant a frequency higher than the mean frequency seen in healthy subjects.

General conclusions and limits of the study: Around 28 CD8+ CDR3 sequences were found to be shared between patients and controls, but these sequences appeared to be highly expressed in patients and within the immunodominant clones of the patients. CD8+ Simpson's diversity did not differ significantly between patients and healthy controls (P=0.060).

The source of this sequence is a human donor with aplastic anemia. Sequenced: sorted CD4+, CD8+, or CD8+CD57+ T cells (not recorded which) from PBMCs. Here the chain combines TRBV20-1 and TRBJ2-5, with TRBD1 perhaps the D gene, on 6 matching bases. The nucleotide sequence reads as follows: TGCAGTGCTAGAGGGACAGCCGATGAGACCCAGTACTTC. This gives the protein CSARGTADETQYF.